The present T cell receptor beta chain was sequenced within a study of Tregs in tolerant kidney transplant recipients. Sequenced by immunoSEQ multiplex PCR; TCRdb stores in-frame clones only, minus some. The sample consists of 50,000 or so clones, roughly 89% of them appearing once. Germline V gene lookup returns CDR1 SNHLY and CDR2 FYNNEI. This CDR3 has 13 amino acids. Trimming took 8 bases from V and 4 from J, leaving 11 bases between them. Related graft donors supplied nonmyeloablative bone marrow transplants, and mixed chimerism was transient. This TCR was sampled from a human patient who received a combined kidney and bone marrow transplant. Some T cells may have originated in the graft donor. The sample consisted of CD8+ T cells from blood (PBMCs), taken 12 months after the transplant. The chain carries TRBV2 and TRBJ1-4, with D unclear. CDR3 protein: CASYPGFNEKLFF. The CDR3 nucleotides read TGTGCCAGCTACCCAGGTTTTAATGAAAAACTGTTTTTT.